One and the same sample provided the 21 T cell receptor beta chains below, sequenced in a study of cytotoxic CD8 clonotypes in ibrutinib-treated CLL (dated by TCRdb to the early 2020s). The sample's time point label, decoded: roughly 2 years on ibrutinib. The library was built by means of the immunoSEQ multiplex PCR assay. TCRdb re-hosts the immuneACCESS table, in-frame sequences only. Its copies lack some clones; in the studies checked, an unresolved V gene accounts for under half of them, and the cause for the rest is not known. Across this sample there are roughly 170,000 clones, with more than 80% seen only once. The leading ten clones occupy about 4.5% of the sample. The sample consisted of PBMCs, taken after 24 months of ibrutinib treatment. Receptors originate from a human donor with chronic lymphocytic leukemia.

The chain combines TRBV4-2 with TRBJ1-5; D might be TRBD1 (5 bases). The CDR3 extends over 13 amino acids. V shed 2 bases and J shed 7 bases, with 9 bases lying between them. Germline values: CDR1 LGHNA, CDR2 YNFKEQ. In nucleotides, the CDR3 is TGTGCCAGCAGCCAAAGAGGGGAGCAGCCCCAGCATTTT. Amino acids: CASSQRGEQPQHF.

The chain recombines TRBV9 with TRBJ2-5; 7 bases align to TRBD1. The CDR3 spans 15 residues. CDR1 is SGDLS, CDR2 YYNGEE, per germline. The junction had 9 bases not matched to a gene; V was cut back by 3 bases and J by 4 bases. The CDR3: CASSARQGEVETQYF. CDR3 DNA: TGTGCCAGCAGCGCCAGACAGGGCGAGGTAGAGACCCAGTACTTC.

CDR3 region: CASSTRQGPPAVQPQHF. CDR3 DNA: TGTGCCAGTAGTACACGACAGGGGCCCCCGGCCGTGCAGCCCCAGCATTTT. This chain links TRBV19 with TRBJ1-5, with 8 bases fitting TRBD1. The germline V gene has CDR1 LNHDA and CDR2 SQIVND (reference sequence). J was trimmed by 7 bases and V by 4 bases; bases with no gene match: 15. The CDR3 totals 17 residues.

This rearrangement joins TRBV6-6 to TRBJ1-1; no definite D call. The CDR3 contains 16 residues. V lost 2 bases to trimming and J lost 1 base, with 14 bases between them. Germline V gene lookup returns CDR1 MNHNY and CDR2 SVGAGI (reference sequence). For the CDR3, the DNA is TGTGCCAGCAGTTACAGGGTGGTGTCGGGGAACACTGAAGCTTTCTTT. Residues: CASSYRVVSGNTEAFF.

This sequence joins TRBV7-8 and TRBJ1-2; the D is unclear. V lost 2 bases and J lost 2, with 9 bases in between. Looked up from germline, CDR1 is SGHVS and CDR2 is FQNEAQ. CDR3 size: 14 residues. The CDR3 region is CASSLPGKNYGYTF. The CDR3 DNA is TGTGCCAGCAGCTTACCGGGGAAGAACTATGGCTACACCTTC.

The chain combines TRBV30 with TRBJ1-5, with TRBD1 matching 9 bases. The CDR3 has 15 residues. CDR1 and CDR2 from the germline V gene are GTSNPN and SVGIG (reference sequence). CDR3 protein: CAARRGQGSNQPQHF. As DNA, the CDR3 is TGTGCAGCCCGAAGGGGACAGGGAAGCAATCAGCCCCAGCATTTT.

The V call is TRBV29-1, the J call TRBJ1-1; D is undetermined. The length of the CDR3 is 12 residues. The V gene lost 7 bases and the J gene lost 3 bases, with 12 bases spanning the gap. Germline CDR1 reads SQVTM; CDR2 reads ANQGSEA. CDR3 coding DNA: TGCAGCGCAACTCGGGTGCACACTGAAGCTTTCTTT. Protein sequence: CSATRVHTEAFF.

This sequence joins TRBV28 and TRBJ2-4; D not resolved. CDR1 is MDHEN and CDR2 is SYDVKM in the germline V gene. Trimming took 6 bases from V and 1 from J, leaving 13 bases between them. The CDR3 extends over 15 amino acids. The CDR3 protein is CASRGGDLAKNIQYF. CDR3 DNA sequence: TGTGCCAGCAGGGGCGGCGATCTGGCCAAAAACATTCAGTACTTC. The full variable domain, in which reference TRBV28 and TRBJ2-4 provide the parts outside the CDR3, is DVKVTQSSRYLVKRTGEKVFLECVQDMDHENMFWYRQDPGLGLRLIYFSYDVKMKEKGDIPEGYSVSREKKERFSLILESASTNQTSMYLCASRGGDLAKNIQYFGAGTRLSVL.

The chain recombines TRBV7-2 with TRBJ1-5; unclear D gene. Between the trimmed V and J ends, which lost 5 bases and 2 bases, there was a span of 16 bases. This CDR3 has 16 amino acids. Germline assignment: CDR1 SGHTA and CDR2 FQGNSA. This CDR3 reads CASSGQPLTGNQPQHF. The CDR3 DNA follows: TGTGCCAGCAGCGGGCAACCTCTTACCGGCAATCAGCCCCAGCATTTT.

This sequence joins TRBV9 and TRBJ2-1; D unclear. Per germline, CDR1 SGDLS and CDR2 YYNGEE. There are 12 residues in the CDR3. Deletions cut 0 bases from V and 11 bases from J, with 9 bases between. CDR3 region: CASSVGISKQFF. CDR3 coding DNA: TGTGCCAGCAGCGTAGGAATCAGTAAGCAGTTCTTC.

The gene calls are TRBV4-1 and TRBJ2-3, with D possibly matching TRBD1 (6 bases). With 4 bases removed from V and 2 bases from J, the gap between germline ends came to 16 bases. The germline V gene encodes CDR1 MGHRA and CDR2 YSYEKL. There are 16 residues in the CDR3. The CDR3 region has the DNA TGCGCCAGCAGCCGAAGGTCAGGGGAGAACACAGATACGCAGTATTTT. Encoded protein: CASSRRSGENTDTQYF.

The chain carries TRBV28 and TRBJ2-3; the D gene is possibly TRBD2 (5 bases). The CDR3 runs 15 residues. Germline V lookup: CDR1 MDHEN, CDR2 SYDVKM. Trimming shortened V by 6 bases and J by 3 bases, and 16 bases separated the two germline ends. In DNA, the CDR3 is TGTGCCAGCAGCAGACCGGGATGGGTTACAGATACGCAGTATTTT. Its protein is CASSRPGWVTDTQYF.

The chain employs TRBV7-2 and TRBJ2-7, with TRBD2 identical over 11 bases. The V segment lost 1 base and the J segment 1 base; nucleotides outside the gene matches: 9. Germline CDR1 SGHTA, CDR2 FQGNSA. The CDR3 runs 18 residues. The CDR3 region is CASSLVLAGDERSYEQYF. The CDR3 region has the DNA TGTGCCAGCAGCTTAGTACTAGCGGGAGATGAGAGGTCCTACGAGCAGTACTTC.

The count of this clone is one. The gene calls are TRBV28 and TRBJ2-5; D may correspond to TRBD1 or TRBD2 (5 bases each). The end of the DNA fits TRBJ2-7 better, so the J call may be wrong. The germline V gene encodes CDR1 MDHEN and CDR2 SYDVKM. This CDR3 is built from 14 residues. The CDR3 here is CASYPGPRSYEQYF. The CDR3 DNA reads as TGTGCCAGTTATCCGGGACCCCGATCCTACGAGCAGTACTTC.

The genes are TRBV2 and TRBJ1-5; no firm D call. The CDR3 sequence is 15 residues long. CDR1 is SNHLY, CDR2 FYNNEI, per germline. Deletions cut 0 bases from V and 1 base from J, with 7 bases between. CDR3 residues: CASSEARISNQPQHF. CDR3 sequence (DNA): TGTGCCAGCAGTGAAGCGCGAATCAGCAATCAGCCCCAGCATTTT.

The chain is built from TRBV5-8 and TRBJ1-1; tentatively, D is TRBD1 (6 bases). Germline assignment: CDR1 SGHTS and CDR2 YDEGEE. The CDR3 covers 14 residues. Trimming removed 7 bases from V and 8 bases from J, with 21 bases in between. CDR3 loop: CASGRTTGRWEAFF. CDR3 DNA: TGTGCCAGCGGACGAACAACAGGGCGCTGGGAAGCTTTCTTT.

The chain has TRBV30 and TRBJ1-3; D is unclear. From germline, CDR1 is GTSNPN and CDR2 SVGIG (reference sequence). The CDR3 contains 12 residues. The ends were cut back, 5 bases at V and 2 bases at J, with 7 bases in the middle. The CDR3 nucleotides read TGTGCCTGGGATCTCCCTGGAAACACCATATATTTT. It codes for CAWDLPGNTIYF. Full variable domain (outside the CDR3, taken from reference TRBV30 and TRBJ1-3): SQTIHQWPATLVQPVGSPLSLECTVEGTSNPNLYWYRQAAGRGLQLLFYSVGIGQISSEVPQNLSASRPQDRQFILSSKKLLLSDSGFYLCAWDLPGNTIYFGEGSWLTVV.

The genes are TRBV30 and TRBJ1-1; a possible D gene is TRBD1 (6 bases). The CDR3 spans 14 residues. Germline V gene data show CDR1 as GTSNPN and CDR2 as SVGIG (reference sequence). V dropped 3 bases and J dropped 1 base, with 12 bases sitting between them. In DNA form, the CDR3 reads TGTGCCTGGAGACGGGGGGCCCGGAACACTGAAGCTTTCTTT. It translates to CAWRRGARNTEAFF.

The chain joins TRBV28 to TRBJ1-4, with a possible D match to TRBD1 (6 bases). Per germline, CDR1 MDHEN and CDR2 SYDVKM. V was trimmed by 6 bases and J by 5 bases, leaving 13 bases between them. The CDR3 runs 14 residues. CDR3: CASSIQGRNEKLFF. Here the CDR3 DNA reads TGTGCCAGCAGCATTCAGGGGAGGAATGAAAAACTGTTTTTT.

The chain carries TRBV7-3 and TRBJ2-6; no definite D call. Germline V gene data show CDR1 as SGHTA and CDR2 as FQGTGA. V lost 5 bases to trimming and J lost 0 bases, with 23 bases between them. The length of the CDR3 is 20 residues. The CDR3 sequence is CASSPRKADPTHSGANVLTF. The DNA for the CDR3 is TGTGCCAGCAGCCCTAGGAAAGCAGATCCTACCCACTCTGGGGCCAACGTCCTGACTTTC.

The V call is TRBV5-1, the J call TRBJ2-7; no clear D. V lost 4 bases, J lost 3 bases, and 23 bases lay in between. The length of the CDR3 is 17 residues. CDR1 is SGHRS, CDR2 YFSETQ, per germline. CDR3 bases: TGCGCCAGCAGCATTGGGGTAAGGGCGGACCCCTTCTACGAGCAGTACTTC. It codes for CASSIGVRADPFYEQYF.